This entry lists 29 T cell receptor beta chains sequenced from one sample in a study of read filtering for tumor transcriptome and immune sequencing. The library was built from 400 ng RNA with molecular barcoded adaptors for alpha/delta and beta/gamma chains. TCRdb processed the reads anew with MiXCR; each CDR3 protein has one entry. The sample shows 50,000 to 65,000 distinct CDR3 sequences, about a fifth of them seen only once. Sample: a population of CD138-negative cells sorted from bone marrow. Source of these receptors: a donor older than 35 with multiple myeloma.

As to this clonotype: A single base separates this from a much larger clone, so it may be a read error. V and J are TRBV7-9 and TRBJ2-5, with TRBD2 matching over 8 bases. Germline CDR1 SEHNR, CDR2 FQNEAQ (reference sequence). The CDR3 has 14 amino acids. This chain's CDR3 is CASSSSSGSGAQHF. CDR3 nucleotides: TGTGCCAGCAGCTCATCTAGCGGGTCCGGGGCCCAGCACTTC.

A few counts support this clonotype. V gene TRBV20-1 combines with J gene TRBJ2-1, with 11 bases matching TRBD2. Germline V gene data show CDR1 as DFQATT and CDR2 as SNEGSKA (reference sequence). The CDR3 is made up of 19 amino acids. The V segment lost 6 bases and the J segment 2 bases; nucleotides outside the gene matches: 18. The CDR3 loop is CSAERLGLAGGGTYNEQFF. CDR3 nucleotides: TGCAGTGCAGAGCGGTTAGGGCTAGCGGGAGGAGGGACCTACAATGAGCAGTTCTTC.

This clonotype has at least ten counts. CDR3 loop: CSARTGSQGNQPQHF. CDR3 sequence (DNA): TGCAGCGCGAGGACAGGGAGTCAGGGCAATCAGCCCCAGCATTTT. The genes are TRBV29-1 and TRBJ1-5; 8 positions match TRBD1. The germline V gene has CDR1 SQVTM and CDR2 ANQGSEA. With 7 bases clipped from V and 2 bases from J, the junction kept 10 bases outside the gene matches. CDR3 length: 15 amino acids.

This clonotype was counted at least ten times. The chain is built from TRBV19 and TRBJ2-2; 8 nucleotides agree with TRBD1. V gave up 8 bases and J gave up 5 bases; unmatched junction bases: 10. The CDR3 loop spans 15 amino acids. Germline CDR1 and CDR2: LNHDA and SQIVND (reference sequence). The CDR3 nucleotides read TGTGCCAGTTCCGGACAGGGTGGATTGACCGGGGAGCTGTTTTTT. It is translated as CASSGQGGLTGELFF.

The rearrangement links TRBV5-1 to TRBJ1-2, with 7 nucleotides matching TRBD1. Germline assignment: CDR1 SGHRS and CDR2 YFSETQ. The CDR3 is 17 residues long. The junction had 18 bases not matched to a gene; V was cut back by 4 bases and J by 6 bases. For the CDR3, the DNA is TGCGCCAGCAGCAGGACGGCAGGGGGGCTCGCTGGCAATGGCTACACCTTC. This codes for CASSRTAGGLAGNGYTF.

This clonotype appeared many times. The chain combines TRBV6-1 with TRBJ2-3, with D perhaps matching TRBD1 or TRBD2 (5 bases each). Deletions cut 5 bases from V and 8 bases from J, with 11 bases between. The germline V gene encodes CDR1 MNHNS and CDR2 SASEGT. The CDR3 has 12 amino acids. The CDR3 DNA follows: TGTGCCAGCAGTAGAGTGGGACGTACGCAGTATTTT. Protein product: CASSRVGRTQYF.

This clonotype is labeled medium-sized. This chain connects TRBV2 to TRBJ2-1; D gene ambiguous. CDR1 is SNHLY, CDR2 FYNNEI, per germline. V was shortened by 6 bases and J by 8 bases, with 14 bases between the two germline ends. The CDR3 is 13 amino acids. The CDR3 sequence is CASRIPGRYEQFF. CDR3 in DNA: TGTGCCAGCAGGATACCGGGTCGGTATGAGCAGTTCTTC.

There are a few counts of this clonotype. This rearrangement joins TRBV19 to TRBJ2-3, with 13 bases that match TRBD2. The germline V gene encodes CDR1 LNHDA and CDR2 SQIVND (reference sequence). V was pared by 5 bases and J by 7 bases, with 3 bases of the junction left unmatched. The CDR3 covers 14 residues. In DNA form, the CDR3 reads TGTGCCAGTAGTGCGGGGACTAGCGGGAATACGCAGTATTTT. Protein product: CASSAGTSGNTQYF.

This clonotype was detected many times. V gene TRBV5-1 combines with J gene TRBJ1-1; D call uncertain. The germline CDR1 and CDR2 sequences are SGHRS and YFSETQ. This CDR3 has 14 amino acids. Trimming took 4 bases from V and 1 from J, leaving 11 bases between them. CDR3 sequence (DNA): TGCGCCAGCAGCGGTGCCCCGGGGAACACTGAAGCTTTCTTT. It yields the protein CASSGAPGNTEAFF.

A word on this clonotype: A much larger clone lies a single base off, so this may be a read error. CDR3 in amino acids: CPSGPLGLAEQFF. The CDR3 DNA sequence: TGTCCCAGTGGGCCCTTGGGGCTAGCTGAGCAGTTCTTC. V gene TRBV19 combines with J gene TRBJ2-1, with D tentatively TRBD1 or TRBD2 (5 bases each). The CDR3 consists of 13 residues. Germline-derived CDR1 and CDR2 are LNHDA and SQIVND (reference sequence).

About this clonotype itself: This may stem from a read error, because a much larger clone lies one nucleotide away. The chain carries TRBV10-3 and TRBJ2-2; tentatively, D is TRBD2 (5 bases). Germline loops: CDR1 ENHRY, CDR2 SYGVKD. The CDR3 runs 14 residues. V dropped 10 bases and J dropped 3 bases, with 15 bases sitting between them. The CDR3 region has the DNA TGTGCCACCCGACTAACTACCGACACCGGGGAGCTGTTTTTT. Protein sequence: CATRLTTDTGELFF.

This clonotype was recorded many times. The rearrangement links TRBV29-1 to TRBJ1-5; maybe TRBD1 (5 bases). Trimming shortened V by 1 base and J by 6 bases, and 10 bases separated the two germline ends. The germline V gene has CDR1 SQVTM and CDR2 ANQGSEA. This CDR3 is built from 13 residues. CDR3 nucleotide sequence: TGCAGCGTTGAAGGGGGCGCGGGTCAGCCCCAGCATTTT. It translates to CSVEGGAGQPQHF.

This clonotype showed up many times. The chain joins TRBV6-6 to TRBJ2-1; 8 bases are a match to TRBD2. The CDR3 spans 16 residues. CDR1 and CDR2 from the germline V gene are MNHNY and SVGAGI (reference sequence). The V segment lost 0 bases and the J segment 6 bases; nucleotides outside the gene matches: 7. DNA for the CDR3: TGTGCCAGCAGTTACTCCTCGGGACTAGTATTCAATGAGCAGTTCTTC. Translating gives CASSYSSGLVFNEQFF.

There are many counts of this clonotype. This sequence joins TRBV5-1 and TRBJ2-1; D is ambiguous. CDR1 is SGHRS, CDR2 YFSETQ, per germline. The V end was cut by 5 bases, the J end by 8 bases, with 17 bases between. The CDR3 covers 14 residues. DNA of the CDR3: TGCGCCAGCAGTTTCGGACCCTCGGCGGATGAGCAGTTCTTC. The encoded protein is CASSFGPSADEQFF.

The chain joins TRBV18 to TRBJ2-7; D uncertain. CDR3 length: 13 amino acids. Germline CDR1 reads KGHSH; CDR2 reads LQKENI. V was trimmed by 0 bases and J by 5 bases, leaving 8 bases between them. The CDR3 DNA reads as TGTGCCAGCTCACCACCGGGGTCGAACGAGCAGTACTTC. It translates to CASSPPGSNEQYF. Full variable domain (missing parts from reference TRBV18 and TRBJ2-7): NAGVMQNPRHLVRRRGQEARLRCSPMKGHSHVYWYRQLPEEGLKFMVYLQKENIIDESGMPKERFSAEFPKEGPSILRIQQVVRGDSAAYFCASSPPGSNEQYFGPGTRLTVT.

As to this clonotype: A far larger clone is just one base off, so this is likely a read error. V gene TRBV7-9 combines with J gene TRBJ2-1; D is unclear. Germline assignment: CDR1 SEHNR and CDR2 FQNEAQ (reference sequence). CDR3 length: 8 amino acids. V was cut by 7 bases and J by 15 bases, with 7 bases left in between. The CDR3 loop reads CASIVRFF. CDR3 nucleotide sequence: TGTGCCAGCATCGTACGGTTCTTC.

This clonotype was seen repeatedly, ten times or more. V gene TRBV28 combines with J gene TRBJ2-7; no clear D gene. V lost 3 bases, J lost 4 bases, and 10 bases lay in between. This CDR3 has 13 residues. Germline lookup yields CDR1 MDHEN and CDR2 SYDVKM. The CDR3 protein is CASSFRQRYEQYF. The CDR3 DNA sequence: TGTGCCAGCAGTTTTAGGCAGAGGTACGAGCAGTACTTC. Filled out from reference TRBV28 and TRBJ2-7, the complete variable domain reads DVKVTQSSRYLVKRTGEKVFLECVQDMDHENMFWYRQDPGLGLRLIYFSYDVKMKEKGDIPEGYSVSREKKERFSLILESASTNQTSMYLCASSFRQRYEQYFGPGTRLTVT.

CDR3 residues: CASPKEAGDSYEQYF. The CDR3 DNA sequence: TGTGCCAGCCCCAAAGAGGCGGGGGATTCATACGAGCAGTACTTC. The chain couples TRBV12-3 or TRBV12-4 to TRBJ2-7; 7 nucleotides line up with TRBD2. The CDR3 has 15 residues. The V segment lost 8 bases and the J segment 4 bases; nucleotides outside the gene matches: 14.

On this clonotype itself: A read error is possible here, since a much larger clone lies one base away. This likely comes from a read error, as the CDR3 has no conserved phenylalanine or tryptophan at its end. The chain combines TRBV24-1 with TRBJ2-1; 13 bases line up with TRBD2. The CDR3 spans 16 residues. V shed 3 bases, J shed 10 bases, and the junction held 8 bases outside the gene matches. Germline CDR1 and CDR2: KGHDR and SFDVKD. The CDR3 loop reads CATSDPGRLAGGEQFY. CDR3 sequence (DNA): TGTGCCACCAGTGATCCGGGCCGACTAGCGGGAGGAGAGCAGTTCTAC.

This clonotype is termed medium-sized (0.01 to 0.1%). This rearrangement joins TRBV4-1 to TRBJ2-1, with 9 nucleotides matching TRBD1. Germline values: CDR1 MGHRA, CDR2 YSYEKL. J was trimmed by 7 bases and V by 0 bases; bases with no gene match: 7. This CDR3 comprises 16 residues. CDR3 DNA sequence: TGCGCCAGCAGCCAAGATTGGACAGGGGAACGGAATGAGCAGTTCTTC. This codes for CASSQDWTGERNEQFF.

The table lists this clonotype with many counts. This chain joins TRBV21-1 and TRBJ2-5. TRBV21-1 is listed as a pseudogene. This CDR3 is built from 12 residues. CDR3 in amino acids: CASSKGEETQYF. DNA of the CDR3: TGTGCCAGCAGCAAAGGCGAAGAGACCCAGTACTTC.

This clonotype has at least ten counts. CDR3 loop: CASRSGTGLDTQYF. Written as DNA, the CDR3 is TGTGCCAGCAGGTCCGGGACAGGGTTAGATACGCAGTATTTT. The gene calls are TRBV7-9 and TRBJ2-3; 9 nucleotides match TRBD1. The CDR3 consists of 14 residues. Germline loops: CDR1 SEHNR, CDR2 FQNEAQ (reference sequence). V lost 6 bases, J lost 5 bases, and 6 bases stayed unmatched.

The sample holds a few counts of this clonotype. This chain joins TRBV28 and TRBJ1-4; D gene uncertain. V lost 3 bases and J 0 bases, leaving 14 bases between the germline ends. Germline loops: CDR1 MDHEN, CDR2 SYDVKM. The CDR3 is made up of 17 amino acids. The chain's CDR3 is CASSLASRAATNEKLFF. The CDR3 DNA is TGTGCCAGCAGTTTGGCTTCCAGAGCCGCAACTAATGAAAAACTGTTTTTT.

There are a few counts of this clonotype. V gene TRBV19 combines with J gene TRBJ1-5; the match to TRBD1 covers 8 bases. With 5 bases clipped from V and 5 bases from J, the junction kept 8 bases outside the gene matches. CDR1 is LNHDA and CDR2 is SQIVND in the germline V gene (reference sequence). The CDR3 covers 15 residues. CDR3 sequence (DNA): TGTGCCAGTAGTTTTCGACAGGGGCCGGATCAGCCCCAGCATTTT. Protein: CASSFRQGPDQPQHF. Combining the CDR3 with reference TRBV19 and TRBJ1-5 gives the whole variable domain DGGITQSPKYLFRKEGQNVTLSCEQNLNHDAMYWYRQDPGQGLRLIYYSQIVNDFQKGDIAEGYSVSREKKESFPLTVTSAQKNPTAFYLCASSFRQGPDQPQHFGDGTRLSIL.

There are many counts of this clonotype. The chain combines TRBV5-1 with TRBJ2-7; TRBD2 aligns across 13 bases. Germline assignment: CDR1 SGHRS and CDR2 YFSETQ. The CDR3 has 16 amino acids. Trimming cost V 0 bases and J 7 bases; bases outside gene matches: 7. As DNA, the CDR3 is TGCGCCAGCAGCTTGGGGACTAGCGGGGGCCCTCGGGAGCAGTACTTC. This codes for CASSLGTSGGPREQYF.

This clonotype was observed many times. The V gene is TRBV7-3, the J gene TRBJ2-7, with D hard to call. Germline CDR1 is SGHTA and CDR2 is FQGTGA. V gave up 5 bases and J gave up 6 bases, with 14 bases separating them. The CDR3 is made up of 13 amino acids. CDR3 coding DNA: TGTGCCAGCAGCCCCGATTTCCTCTCCGAGCAGTACTTC. Its translation is CASSPDFLSEQYF.

This clonotype was detected many times. The chain combines TRBV7-2 with TRBJ2-1; 7 bases align to TRBD2. The CDR3 sequence is 14 residues long. From germline, CDR1 is SGHTA and CDR2 FQGNSA. V dropped 4 bases and J dropped 6; count of bases not matched to a gene: 6. The CDR3 region has the DNA TGTGCCAGCAGCTCCGGACTAGTGCGCAATGAGCAGTTCTTC. Translating it yields CASSSGLVRNEQFF.

This clonotype showed up many times. This chain links TRBV3-1 with TRBJ1-6; no clear D gene. The CDR3 extends over 16 amino acids. V lost 0 bases and J 9 bases, leaving 15 bases between the germline ends. Germline-derived CDR1 and CDR2 are LGHDT and YNNKEL (reference sequence). The CDR3 region has the DNA TGTGCCAGCAGCCAAGAAGTTCGGGCAGATGGTTCACCCCTCCACTTT. This gives the protein CASSQEVRADGSPLHF.

Remarks on this clonotype: This may be a read error: a much more frequent sequence differs by one nucleotide. The V and J genes are TRBV7-2 and TRBJ2-2; 12 nucleotides agree with TRBD2. In germline, CDR1 is SGHTA, CDR2 FQGNSA. The CDR3 loop spans 15 amino acids. The CDR3 DNA follows: TGTGCCAGCAGCCCTAGCGGGAGGGTAGAAGGGGAGCCGTTTTTT. Translating it yields CASSPSGRVEGEPFF.